Listed below are T cell receptor beta chains from one sample, sequenced in a study of persistence of HIV-infected CD4 T cells. Libraries were prepared by immunoSEQ multiplex PCR; TCRdb keeps only in-frame clonotypes and omits some of them. The sample yields about 36,000 clones, roughly 84% seen once. No antigen has been assigned to these receptors. Specimen: cultured CD4+ T cells from PBMCs, collected from a patient who received antiretroviral therapy. Receptor source: an adult with HIV. The donor label of this sample is uncertain. CDR3s leave out the opening cysteine and the closing phenylalanine or tryptophan. Clone size appears in some rows only: once, few, many, or a class for an expanded clone.

CDR3 protein: ASREDRREQY
J gene: TRBJ2-7
clone size: NA
V gene: TRBV6-1

CDR3 protein: ASSLSAGENTEAF
J gene: TRBJ1-1
clone size: once
V gene: TRBV5-1

CDR3 protein: ASGDRYITDTQY
J gene: TRBJ2-3
clone size: once
V gene: TRBV5-1

CDR3 protein: ASSQRDRDNYGYT
J gene: TRBJ1-2
clone size: NA
V gene: TRBV4-2

CDR3 protein: ASSEARSRGDTQY
J gene: TRBJ2-3
clone size: NA
V gene: TRBV2

CDR3 protein: ASSDTGRDRGHYEQY
J gene: TRBJ2-7
clone size: NA
V gene: TRBV25-1

CDR3 protein: ASSLNGGGNTEAF
J gene: TRBJ1-1
clone size: NA
V gene: TRBV7-2

CDR3 protein: ASSDGAGVSTDTQY
J gene: TRBJ2-3
clone size: NA
V gene: TRBV6-4

CDR3 protein: ASSLAGGGLGEQF
J gene: TRBJ2-1
clone size: once
V gene: TRBV5-1

CDR3 protein: ASSNSGQGGTGELF
J gene: TRBJ2-2
clone size: NA
V gene: TRBV21-1

CDR3 protein: ATGLAGRADTQY
J gene: TRBJ2-3
clone size: NA
V gene: TRBV2

CDR3 protein: ASSFFQGGETQY
J gene: TRBJ2-5
clone size: NA
V gene: TRBV7-9

CDR3 protein: ASSSVTGGRGNEQF
J gene: TRBJ2-1
clone size: once
V gene: TRBV27

CDR3 protein: AISGAKNIQY
J gene: TRBJ2-4
clone size: NA
V gene: TRBV10-3

CDR3 protein: ASIRGTPSGEQY
J gene: TRBJ2-7
clone size: NA
V gene: TRBV7-2